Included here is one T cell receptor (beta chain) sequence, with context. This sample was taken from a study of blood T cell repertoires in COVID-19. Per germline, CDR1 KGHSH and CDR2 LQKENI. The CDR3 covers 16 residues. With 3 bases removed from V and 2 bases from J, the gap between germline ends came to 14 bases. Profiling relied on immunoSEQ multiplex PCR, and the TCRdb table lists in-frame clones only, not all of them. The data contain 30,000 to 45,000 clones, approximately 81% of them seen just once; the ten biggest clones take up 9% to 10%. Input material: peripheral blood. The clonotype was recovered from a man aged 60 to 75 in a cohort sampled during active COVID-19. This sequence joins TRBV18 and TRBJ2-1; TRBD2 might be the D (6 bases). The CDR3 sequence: CASSPTQGGTYNEQFF. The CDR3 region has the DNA TGTGCCAGCTCACCCACTCAGGGAGGCACCTACAATGAGCAGTTCTTC.